This T cell receptor (beta chain) was retrieved from a study of blood T cell repertoires in COVID-19. The repertoire was sequenced with immunoSEQ multiplex PCR; TCRdb's copy has only in-frame clones and lacks some. The top ten hold 15% to 20% of the sample, which has roughly 160,000 clones, around three quarters seen once. Deletions cut 3 bases from V and 3 bases from J, with 9 bases between. The germline V gene encodes CDR1 SGHRS and CDR2 YFSETQ. This CDR3 is built from 13 residues. Material for sequencing was PBMCs or T cells enriched from blood (not recorded which). The chain is built from TRBV5-1 and TRBJ2-5, with a possible D match to TRBD2 (6 bases). The receptor comes from a woman in her 70s in a cohort exposed to, infected with or recovered from COVID-19 (not recorded which). DNA for the CDR3: TGCGCCAGCAGCTGGGGACTGGAAGAGACCCAGTACTTC. This sequence encodes CASSWGLEETQYF. Together with reference TRBV5-1 and TRBJ2-5, the CDR3 gives the full variable domain: KAGVTQTPRYLIKTRGQQVTLSCSPISGHRSVSWYQQTPGQGLQFLFEYFSETQRNKGNFPGRFSGRQFSNSRSEMNVSTLELGDSALYLCASSWGLEETQYFGPGTRLLVL.